The 18 T cell receptor beta chains reported below all come from one sample, sequenced in a study of blood T cells in healthy people across ages. Sample-barcoded 5' priming and a J-beta primer mix drove a second PCR of 7 to 11 cycles. Each CDR3 protein gets one entry after TCRdb re-called the 5' RACE reads with MiXCR. The table shows 1.5 million to 2 million distinct CDR3 sequences, with about 35% occurring only once. Material for sequencing was blood. These TCRs come from a woman younger than 45 in good health.

The chain uses TRBV21-1 and TRBJ1-4; the D call TRBD1 from the table was never checked on the DNA. TRBV21-1 is a pseudogene segment. This CDR3 comprises 16 residues. The CDR3 here is CASSKKVGVGGEKLFF. For the CDR3, the DNA is TGTGCCAGCAGCAAAAAGGTTGGGGTTGGGGGTGAAAAACTGTTTTTT.

This chain connects TRBV10-3 to TRBJ2-1, with no clear D. V dropped 10 bases and J dropped 7 bases, with 8 bases sitting between them. Germline V gives CDR1 ENHRY, CDR2 SYGVKD. This CDR3 spans 10 amino acids. This CDR3 is CATLGNEQFF. As DNA, the CDR3 is TGTGCCACCCTCGGGAATGAGCAGTTCTTC.

The chain recombines TRBV9 with TRBJ2-3; a weak D match, TRBD2 (7 bases). V lost 2 bases and J lost 2, with 21 bases in between. The CDR3 loop spans 18 amino acids. Per the germline V gene, CDR1 is SGDLS and CDR2 is YYNGEE. CDR3 nucleotides: TGTGCCAGCAGCGTTACGGGGGGCCTTGGGTTCCTCACAGATACGCAGTATTTT. Encoded protein: CASSVTGGLGFLTDTQYF.

This sequence joins TRBV4-1 and TRBJ1-6, with a tentative D call TRBD1 (5 bases). Deletions cut 3 bases from V and 3 bases from J, with 18 bases between. The CDR3 runs to 18 residues. Per germline, CDR1 MGHRA and CDR2 YSYEKL. The CDR3 sequence: CASSQEVGERVYNSPLHF. In DNA, the CDR3 is TGCGCCAGCAGCCAGGAAGTGGGGGAGAGGGTCTATAATTCACCCCTCCACTTT.

This clonotype was recorded at least ten times. This rearrangement joins TRBV10-3 to TRBJ2-5; 9 bases line up with TRBD1. Germline lookup yields CDR1 ENHRY and CDR2 SYGVKD. The CDR3 is made up of 14 amino acids. The ends lost 10 bases at V and 2 bases at J; junction bases unmatched: 8. The CDR3 protein is CATLLGQGQETQYF. CDR3 DNA sequence: TGTGCCACCCTACTAGGACAGGGGCAAGAGACCCAGTACTTC.

Only a few counts were recorded for this clonotype. The rearrangement uses TRBV12-3 or TRBV12-4 and TRBJ1-1; D might be TRBD1 (6 bases). The CDR3 has 14 amino acids. The germline V and J ends were trimmed by 4 bases and 7 bases, with 16 bases remaining between them. CDR3 region: CASSSTYRASEAFF. The DNA of the CDR3 is TGTGCCAGCAGTTCGACGTACAGGGCAAGTGAAGCTTTCTTT.

The chain carries TRBV20-1 and TRBJ1-2; TRBD1 agrees at 8 bases. From germline, CDR1 is DFQATT and CDR2 SNEGSKA (reference sequence). This CDR3 region has 13 residues. The V gene end was trimmed by 2 bases and the J gene end by 6 bases; junction bases not matched to a gene: 5. CDR3 loop: CSARPGQGHGYTF. Here the CDR3 DNA reads TGCAGTGCTAGACCCGGACAGGGACATGGCTACACCTTC.

This clonotype occurred a few times. The gene calls are TRBV7-9 and TRBJ2-1; 10 bases are shared with TRBD2. This CDR3 comprises 19 residues. CDR1 and CDR2 (germline): SEHNR, FQNEAQ (reference sequence). V gave up 2 bases and J gave up 0 bases; unmatched junction bases: 10. The CDR3 region is CASSLLAGANLSSYNEQFF. DNA of the CDR3: TGTGCCAGCAGCTTACTAGCGGGGGCCAATCTAAGCTCCTACAATGAGCAGTTCTTC.

This clonotype has a handful of counts. At one end, the junction sequence differs from germline, possibly due to a read error. The CDR3 spells CASSQDGARGYTF. In nucleotides, the CDR3 is TGTGCCAGTAGCCAAGATGGAGCGCGGGGCTACACCTTC. J is TRBJ1-2 and V is TRBV3-1; D is undetermined. Germline CDR1 is LGHDT and CDR2 is YNNKEL (reference sequence). CDR3 length: 13 residues.

V and J are TRBV6-5 and TRBJ2-2; TRBD2 matches 10 bases. The CDR3 is made up of 17 amino acids. Germline V gene lookup returns CDR1 MNHEY and CDR2 SVGAGI. Losses at the gene ends were 1 base for V and 4 bases for J; bases not matched to a gene: 6. This chain's CDR3 is CASSYFLAGGGTGELFF. For the CDR3, the DNA is TGTGCCAGCAGTTACTTCTTAGCGGGGGGTGGCACCGGGGAGCTGTTTTTT.

The sample holds a few counts of this clonotype. This chain joins TRBV20-1 and TRBJ1-4; 9 bases align to TRBD1. This CDR3 spans 13 amino acids. V lost 5 bases and J lost 7; bases outside the gene matches: 5. The germline CDR1 and CDR2 sequences are DFQATT and SNEGSKA (reference sequence). Here the CDR3 reads CSAFTGGLEKLFF. The CDR3, as DNA: TGCAGTGCTTTTACAGGGGGCCTTGAAAAACTGTTTTTT.

The chain carries TRBV12-3 or TRBV12-4 and TRBJ2-3; D not certain. The V end was cut by 4 bases, the J end by 7 bases, with 15 bases between. The CDR3 runs to 14 residues. Here the CDR3 DNA reads TGTGCCAGCAGTTCCTTAGTAGTAGGTAATACGCAGTATTTT. Translating gives CASSSLVVGNTQYF.

To note about this clonotype: This could be a read error, since a much larger clone is one nucleotide away. The genes are TRBV3-1 and TRBJ2-4; D is perhaps TRBD1 (6 bases). The CDR3 sequence is 11 residues long. Per the germline V gene, CDR1 is LGHDT and CDR2 is YNNKEL (reference sequence). Trimming took 8 bases from V and 7 from J, leaving 9 bases between them. The CDR3 DNA sequence: TGTGCCAGCGGACAGAATAACATTCAGTACTTC. Protein product: CASGQNNIQYF.

This chain uses TRBV11-2 with TRBJ2-1; weak D call: TRBD2 (5 bases). Germline CDR1 and CDR2: SGHAT and FQNNGV. V was clipped by 7 bases and J by 3 bases, with 16 bases between them. The length of the CDR3 is 15 residues. The CDR3: CASTPEGSFYNEQFF. DNA for the CDR3: TGTGCCAGCACCCCCGAGGGCTCCTTCTACAATGAGCAGTTCTTC.

This clonotype turned up a few times. The rearrangement joins TRBV6-5 to TRBJ1-6; perhaps TRBD1 as D (5 bases). V gave up 0 bases and J gave up 5 bases, with 17 bases separating them. Germline CDR1 reads MNHEY; CDR2 reads SVGAGI. CDR3 length equals 18 residues. CDR3 sequence: CASSYSTPRGSDNSPLHF. Written as DNA, the CDR3 is TGTGCCAGCAGTTACTCGACCCCTAGGGGCTCTGATAATTCACCCCTCCACTTT.

CDR3 coding DNA: TGTGCCAGCTCACCACCGACGGGGGGCCAGTACAATGAGCAGTTCTTC. It encodes CASSPPTGGQYNEQFF. The V gene is TRBV18, the J gene TRBJ2-1; tentative D call: TRBD2 (7 bases). The length of the CDR3 is 16 residues. V lost 0 bases and J 4 bases, leaving 13 bases between the germline ends. From germline, CDR1 is KGHSH and CDR2 LQKENI.

This clonotype showed up many times. J is TRBJ2-7 and V is TRBV6-6; D is possibly TRBD2 (6 bases). The V end was cut by 7 bases, the J end by 2 bases, with 15 bases between. The CDR3 contains 14 residues. CDR1 is MNHNY and CDR2 is SVGAGI in the germline V gene (reference sequence). The CDR3, as DNA: TGTGCCAGCACTCCGGGGGACGGCACCTACGAGCAGTACTTC. Protein sequence: CASTPGDGTYEQYF.

CDR3 protein: CASSPPGSWETQYF. The CDR3 DNA reads TGTGCCAGCTCACCACCGGGGTCTTGGGAGACCCAGTACTTC. The chain is built from TRBV18 and TRBJ2-5; D not certain. The CDR3 is made up of 14 amino acids. Germline V lookup: CDR1 KGHSH, CDR2 LQKENI. The ends were cut back, 0 bases at V and 5 bases at J, with 10 bases in the middle.